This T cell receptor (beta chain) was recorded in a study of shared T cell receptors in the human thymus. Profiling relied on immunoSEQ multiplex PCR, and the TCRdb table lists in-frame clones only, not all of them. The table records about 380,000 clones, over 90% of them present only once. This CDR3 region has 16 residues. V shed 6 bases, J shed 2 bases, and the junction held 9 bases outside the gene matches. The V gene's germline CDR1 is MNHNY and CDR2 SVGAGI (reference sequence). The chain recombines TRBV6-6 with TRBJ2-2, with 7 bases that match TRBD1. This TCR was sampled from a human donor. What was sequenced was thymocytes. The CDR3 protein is CASREIGQDNTGELFF. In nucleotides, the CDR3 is TGTGCCAGCAGGGAGATTGGACAGGACAACACCGGGGAGCTGTTTTTT.